Described below is a single T cell receptor (beta chain) sequence and its context. Antigen: not known. The record originates from a study of cytomegalovirus exposure and HLA in healthy donors. Study details: There were under 130 million unique TCR beta sequences, drawn from about 179 million T cells, in an earlier analysis. Study-wide points: A few of the chains that were CMV-associated were confirmed in vitro to be specific for CMV antigens. A later analysis reportedly found fewer N-insertions in an Asian-associated ancestry cluster than the roughly 670-donor mean. V- and J-gene trimming in TCR beta was tied to a missense DCLRE1C variant by an analysis performed later.

The PCR used 60 Vbeta and 13 Jbeta primers. Profiled with immunoSEQ multiplex PCR; TCRdb holds only in-frame clones, not every one. The sample lists about 120,000 clones; 75% to 85% were seen once. The clonotype was recovered from a man in his thirties or forties in good health and CMV-seronegative. The sequenced material came from PBMCs.

The CDR3 loop is CASSFSTSGKGNEQFF. CDR3 coding DNA: TGTGCCAGCAGCTTCTCGACTAGCGGGAAGGGAAATGAGCAGTTCTTC. The chain employs TRBV7-3 and TRBJ2-1; TRBD2 matches at 11 bases. The CDR3 length is 16 residues. In germline, CDR1 is SGHTA, CDR2 FQGTGA. V shed 3 bases, J shed 7 bases, and the junction held 8 bases outside the gene matches.